This T cell receptor (beta chain) was sequenced for a study of blood T cell repertoires in COVID-19. Study details: Sites in the United States, Italy and Spain provided acute and convalescent COVID-19 samples. T cells, B-cell-depleted T cells, or PBMCs provided the cDNA or gDNA that served as material.

As originally analysed: Amplification of reference gene primers provided the estimated nucleated cell counts. Sequenced by immunoSEQ multiplex PCR; TCRdb stores in-frame clones only, minus some. D and trimming come from the DNA, and the V and J calls and clone size come from that table. In the table there are under 150,000 clones, approximately 91% of which are singletons. The CDR3 has 17 amino acids. Germline V lookup: CDR1 LGHNA, CDR2 YSLEER. Trimming took 4 bases from V and 1 from J; bases not matched to a gene: 8. This clone has just a few counts. The sample was peripheral blood. The sequence was obtained from a human donor in a cohort sampled during active COVID-19. The J gene is TRBJ2-5, the V gene TRBV4-3, with 11 positions matching TRBD1. CDR3 amino acids: CASSRLAGTGGQETQYF. The CDR3 DNA is TGCGCCAGCAGCCGCCTGGCGGGGACAGGGGGCCAAGAGACCCAGTACTTC.